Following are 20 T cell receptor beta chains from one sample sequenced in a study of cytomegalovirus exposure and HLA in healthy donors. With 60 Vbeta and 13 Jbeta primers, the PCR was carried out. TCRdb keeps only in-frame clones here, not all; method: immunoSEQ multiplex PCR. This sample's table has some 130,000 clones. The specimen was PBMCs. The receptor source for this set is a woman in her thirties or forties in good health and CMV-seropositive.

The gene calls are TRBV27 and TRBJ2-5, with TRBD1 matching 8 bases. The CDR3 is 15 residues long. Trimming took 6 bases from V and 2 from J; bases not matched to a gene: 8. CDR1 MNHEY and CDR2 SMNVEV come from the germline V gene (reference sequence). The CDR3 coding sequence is TGTGCCAGCAGCTCCTATTGGACAGGGCAAGAGACCCAGTACTTC. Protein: CASSSYWTGQETQYF.

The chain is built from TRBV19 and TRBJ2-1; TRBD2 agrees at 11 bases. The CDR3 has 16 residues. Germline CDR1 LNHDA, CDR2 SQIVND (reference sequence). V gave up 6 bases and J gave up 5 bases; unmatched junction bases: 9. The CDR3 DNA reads TGTGCCAGTAGCAACCGACTAGCGGGATACCACAATGAGCAGTTCTTC. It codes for CASSNRLAGYHNEQFF.

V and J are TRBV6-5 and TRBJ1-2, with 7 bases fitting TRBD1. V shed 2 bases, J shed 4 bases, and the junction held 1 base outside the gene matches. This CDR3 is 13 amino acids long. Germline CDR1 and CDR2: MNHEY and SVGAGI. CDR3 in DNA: TGTGCCAGCAGTTACGGACAGGTCTATGGCTACACCTTC. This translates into CASSYGQVYGYTF.

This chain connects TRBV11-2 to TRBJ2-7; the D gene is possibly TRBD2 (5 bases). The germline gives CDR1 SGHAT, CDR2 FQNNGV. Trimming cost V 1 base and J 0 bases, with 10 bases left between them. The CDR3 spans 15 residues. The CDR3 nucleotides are TGTGCCAGCAGCTTAGGGAAACGGGACTCCTACGAGCAGTACTTC. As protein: CASSLGKRDSYEQYF.

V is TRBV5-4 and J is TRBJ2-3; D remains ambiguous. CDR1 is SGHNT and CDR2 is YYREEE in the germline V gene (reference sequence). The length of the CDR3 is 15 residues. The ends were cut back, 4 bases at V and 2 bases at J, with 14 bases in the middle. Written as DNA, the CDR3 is TGTGCCAGCAGCGCCTGGGCCTCTAACACAGATACGCAGTATTTT. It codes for CASSAWASNTDTQYF.

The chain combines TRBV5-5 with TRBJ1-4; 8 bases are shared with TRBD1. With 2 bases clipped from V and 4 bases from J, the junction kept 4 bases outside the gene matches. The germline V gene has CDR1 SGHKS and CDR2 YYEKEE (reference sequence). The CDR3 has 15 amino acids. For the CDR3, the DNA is TGTGCCAGCAGCTTCTTTGACAGGGGTAATGAAAAACTGTTTTTT. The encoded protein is CASSFFDRGNEKLFF.

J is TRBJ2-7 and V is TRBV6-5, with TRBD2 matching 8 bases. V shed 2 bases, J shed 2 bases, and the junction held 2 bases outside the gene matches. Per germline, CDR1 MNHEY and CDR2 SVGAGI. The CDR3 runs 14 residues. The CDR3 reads CASSYGGGPYEQYF. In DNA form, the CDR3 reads TGTGCCAGCAGTTACGGCGGGGGGCCCTACGAGCAGTACTTC.

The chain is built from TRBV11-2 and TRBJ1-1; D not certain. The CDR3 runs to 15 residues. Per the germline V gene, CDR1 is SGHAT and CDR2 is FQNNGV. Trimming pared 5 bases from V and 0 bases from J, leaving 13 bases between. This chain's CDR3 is CASSPTRQLNTEAFF. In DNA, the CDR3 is TGTGCCAGCAGCCCAACCCGCCAGTTGAACACTGAAGCTTTCTTT.

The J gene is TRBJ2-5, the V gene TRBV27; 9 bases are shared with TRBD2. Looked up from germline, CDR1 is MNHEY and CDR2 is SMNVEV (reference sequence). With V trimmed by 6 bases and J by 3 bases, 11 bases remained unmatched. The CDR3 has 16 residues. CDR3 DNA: TGTGCCAGCAGAGTACTAGCGGGCCAATTGGAAGAGACCCAGTACTTC. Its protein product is CASRVLAGQLEETQYF.

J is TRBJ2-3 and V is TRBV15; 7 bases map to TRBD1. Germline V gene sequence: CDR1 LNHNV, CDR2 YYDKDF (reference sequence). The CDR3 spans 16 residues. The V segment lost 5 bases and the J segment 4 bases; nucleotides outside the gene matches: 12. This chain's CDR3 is CATSETGWEPPDTQYF. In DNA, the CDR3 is TGTGCCACCAGCGAGACAGGGTGGGAACCCCCAGATACGCAGTATTTT.

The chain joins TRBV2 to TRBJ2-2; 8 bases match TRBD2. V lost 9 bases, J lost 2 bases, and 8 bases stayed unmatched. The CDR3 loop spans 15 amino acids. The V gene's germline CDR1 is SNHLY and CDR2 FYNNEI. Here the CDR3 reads CASRGRGGNTGELFF. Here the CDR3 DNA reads TGTGCCAGTCGCGGCCGGGGGGGTAACACCGGGGAGCTGTTTTTT.

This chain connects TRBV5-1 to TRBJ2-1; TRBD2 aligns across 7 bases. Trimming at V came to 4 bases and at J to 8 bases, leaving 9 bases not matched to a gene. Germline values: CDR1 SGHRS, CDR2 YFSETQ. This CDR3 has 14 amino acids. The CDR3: CASSVRTSRDEQFF. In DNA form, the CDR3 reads TGCGCCAGCAGCGTACGGACTAGTCGCGATGAGCAGTTCTTC.

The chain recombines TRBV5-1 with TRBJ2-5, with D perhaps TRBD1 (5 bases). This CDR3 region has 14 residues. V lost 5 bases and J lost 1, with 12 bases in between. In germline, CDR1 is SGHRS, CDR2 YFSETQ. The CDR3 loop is CASSIKGPQETQYF. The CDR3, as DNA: TGCGCCAGCAGTATCAAGGGGCCCCAAGAGACCCAGTACTTC.

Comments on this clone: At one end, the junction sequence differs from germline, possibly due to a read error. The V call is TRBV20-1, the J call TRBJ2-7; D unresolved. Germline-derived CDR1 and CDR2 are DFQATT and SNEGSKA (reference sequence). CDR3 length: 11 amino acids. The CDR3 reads CSASVRGEVSF. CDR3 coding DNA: TGCAGTGCTAGTGTCCGAGGAGAAGTCAGCTTC.

CDR3 coding DNA: TGTGCCAGCAGTGATGACTTATACAATGAGCAGTTCTTC. This codes for CASSDDLYNEQFF. The J gene is TRBJ2-1, the V gene TRBV2; D gene unclear. Germline V gene sequence: CDR1 SNHLY, CDR2 FYNNEI. CDR3 length: 13 residues. V was clipped by 3 bases and J by 4 bases, with 7 bases between them.

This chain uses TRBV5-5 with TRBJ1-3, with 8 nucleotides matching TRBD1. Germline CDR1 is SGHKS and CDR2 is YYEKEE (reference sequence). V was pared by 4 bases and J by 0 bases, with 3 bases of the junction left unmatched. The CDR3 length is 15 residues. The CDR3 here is CASSLDRGSGNTIYF. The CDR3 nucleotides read TGTGCCAGCAGCCTCGACAGGGGCTCTGGAAACACCATATATTTT.

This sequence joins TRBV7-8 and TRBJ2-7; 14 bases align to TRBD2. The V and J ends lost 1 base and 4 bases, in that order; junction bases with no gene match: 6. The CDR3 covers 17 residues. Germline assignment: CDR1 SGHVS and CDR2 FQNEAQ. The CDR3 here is CASSLEGLAGVGYEQYF. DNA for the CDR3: TGTGCCAGCAGCTTAGAGGGACTAGCGGGAGTTGGTTACGAGCAGTACTTC.

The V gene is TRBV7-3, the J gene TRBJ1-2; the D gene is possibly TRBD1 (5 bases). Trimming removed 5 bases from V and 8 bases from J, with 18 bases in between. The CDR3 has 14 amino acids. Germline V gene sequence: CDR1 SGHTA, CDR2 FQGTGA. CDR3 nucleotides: TGTGCCAGCAGCAAAACAGGAGGAGGGGACGGCTACACCTTC. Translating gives CASSKTGGGDGYTF.

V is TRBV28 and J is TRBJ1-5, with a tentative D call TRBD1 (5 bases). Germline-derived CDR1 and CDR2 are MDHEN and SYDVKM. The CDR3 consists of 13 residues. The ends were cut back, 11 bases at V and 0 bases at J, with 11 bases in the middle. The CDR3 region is CAGGGISNQPQHF. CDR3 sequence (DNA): TGTGCCGGGGGGGGGATTAGCAATCAGCCCCAGCATTTT. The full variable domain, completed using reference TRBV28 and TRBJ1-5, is DVKVTQSSRYLVKRTGEKVFLECVQDMDHENMFWYRQDPGLGLRLIYFSYDVKMKEKGDIPEGYSVSREKKERFSLILESASTNQTSMYLCAGGGISNQPQHFGDGTRLSIL.

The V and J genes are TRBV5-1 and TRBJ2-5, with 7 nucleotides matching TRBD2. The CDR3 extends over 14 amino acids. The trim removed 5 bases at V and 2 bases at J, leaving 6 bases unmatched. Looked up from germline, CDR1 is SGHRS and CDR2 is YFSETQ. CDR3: CASRRESGQETQYF. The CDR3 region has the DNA TGCGCCAGCAGGCGGGAGTCGGGGCAAGAGACCCAGTACTTC.